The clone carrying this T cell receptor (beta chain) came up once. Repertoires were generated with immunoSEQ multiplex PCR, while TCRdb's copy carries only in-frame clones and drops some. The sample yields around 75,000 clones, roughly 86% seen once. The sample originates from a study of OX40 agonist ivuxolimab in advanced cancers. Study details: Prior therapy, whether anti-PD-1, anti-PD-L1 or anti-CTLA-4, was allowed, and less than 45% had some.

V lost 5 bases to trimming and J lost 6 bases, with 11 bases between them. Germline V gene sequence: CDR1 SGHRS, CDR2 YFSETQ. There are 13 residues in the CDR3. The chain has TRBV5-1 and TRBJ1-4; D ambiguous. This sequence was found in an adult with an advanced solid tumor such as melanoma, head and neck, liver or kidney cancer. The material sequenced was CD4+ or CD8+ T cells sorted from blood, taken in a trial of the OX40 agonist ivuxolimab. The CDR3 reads CASREGKDEKLFF. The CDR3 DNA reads TGCGCCAGCAGAGAGGGAAAGGATGAAAAACTGTTTTTT.